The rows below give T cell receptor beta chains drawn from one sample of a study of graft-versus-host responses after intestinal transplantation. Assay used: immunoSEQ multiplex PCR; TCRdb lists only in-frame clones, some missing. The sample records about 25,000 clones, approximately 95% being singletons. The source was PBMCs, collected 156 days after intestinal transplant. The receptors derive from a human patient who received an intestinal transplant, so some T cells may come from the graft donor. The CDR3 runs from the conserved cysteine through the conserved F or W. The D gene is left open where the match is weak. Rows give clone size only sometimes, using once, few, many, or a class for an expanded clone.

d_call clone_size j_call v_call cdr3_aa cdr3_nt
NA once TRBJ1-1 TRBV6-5 CASSLEMNTEAFF TGTGCCAGCAGCCTGGAGATGAACACTGAAGCTTTCTTT
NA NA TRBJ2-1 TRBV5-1 CASSLEWSLPSHEQFF TGCGCCAGCAGCTTGGAATGGTCTCTGCCGTCCCATGAGCAGTTCTTC
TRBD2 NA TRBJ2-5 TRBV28 CASSLPRLAGETQYF TGTGCCAGCAGTTTACCAAGACTAGCGGGAGAGACCCAGTACTTC
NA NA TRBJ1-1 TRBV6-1 CASLLGGYVGTEAFF TGTGCCAGCCTCCTGGGGGGTTACGTAGGCACTGAAGCTTTCTTT
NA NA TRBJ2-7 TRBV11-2 CATPIAYEQYF TGTGCCACCCCGATCGCCTACGAGCAGTACTTC
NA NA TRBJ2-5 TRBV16 CASSQVSARRETQYF TGTGCCAGCAGCCAAGTTTCGGCTAGAAGAGAGACCCAGTACTTC
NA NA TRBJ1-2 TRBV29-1 CSVAASNYGYTF TGCAGCGTTGCTGCGTCTAACTATGGCTACACCTTC
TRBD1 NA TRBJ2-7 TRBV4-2 CASSLALGQGPPYEQYF TGTGCCAGCAGCTTGGCCCTAGGACAGGGACCCCCCTACGAGCAGTACTTC
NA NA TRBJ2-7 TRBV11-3 CASSLVFQRRGHEQYF TGTGCCAGCAGCTTAGTTTTCCAGCGGCGAGGCCACGAGCAGTACTTC
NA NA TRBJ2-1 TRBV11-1 CASSLAGNSYNEQFF TGTGCCAGCAGCCTGGCGGGCAACTCCTACAATGAGCAGTTCTTC
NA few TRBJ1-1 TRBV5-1 CASSFQGLTEAFF TGCGCCAGCAGCTTCCAAGGGCTCACTGAAGCTTTCTTT
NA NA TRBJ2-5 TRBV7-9 CASSDPQETQYF TGTGCCAGCAGCGATCCACAAGAGACCCAGTACTTC
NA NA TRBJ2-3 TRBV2 CASSKLAEPTDTQYF TGTGCCAGCAGTAAACTAGCCGAACCCACAGATACGCAGTATTTT
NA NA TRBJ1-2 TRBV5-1 CASSDEFRVLNYGYTF TGCGCCAGCAGCGACGAATTCCGTGTACTTAACTATGGCTACACCTTC
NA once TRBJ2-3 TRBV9 CASSGRGSTDTQYF TGTGCCAGCAGCGGTAGGGGGAGCACAGATACGCAGTATTTT
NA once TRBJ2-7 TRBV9 CASSAGTHYEQYF TGTGCCAGCAGCGCCGGGACCCACTACGAGCAGTACTTC
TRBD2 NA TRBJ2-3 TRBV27 CASSGPGLAVTDTQYF TGTGCCAGCAGTGGACCGGGACTAGCGGTCACAGATACGCAGTATTTT
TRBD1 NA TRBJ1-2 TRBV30 CAWSPDRAYGYTF TGTGCCTGGAGTCCCGACAGGGCGTATGGCTACACCTTC
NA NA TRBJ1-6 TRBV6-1 CASSRLAGGNSPLHF TGTGCCAGCAGCCGCCTAGCTGGGGGCAATTCACCCCTCCACTTT
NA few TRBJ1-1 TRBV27 CASIVGVGSTEAFF TGTGCCAGCATTGTCGGGGTCGGGAGCACTGAAGCTTTCTTT
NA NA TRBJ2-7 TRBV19 CASSIGAGSGYEQYF TGTGCCAGTAGTATAGGGGCGGGGTCGGGCTACGAGCAGTACTTC
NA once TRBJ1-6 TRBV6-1 CASRRFQPNSPLHF TGTGCCAGCAGACGATTCCAGCCGAATTCACCCCTCCACTTT
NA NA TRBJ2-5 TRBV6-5 CASHQGSVSETQYF TGTGCCAGCCACCAAGGGTCGGTTTCAGAGACCCAGTACTTC
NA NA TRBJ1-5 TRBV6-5 CASRPRDYQPQHF TGTGCCAGCAGGCCGAGGGACTATCAGCCCCAGCATTTT
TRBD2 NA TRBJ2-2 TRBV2 CASFTSGRNTGELFF TGTGCCAGCTTTACTAGCGGGAGGAACACCGGGGAGCTGTTTTTT